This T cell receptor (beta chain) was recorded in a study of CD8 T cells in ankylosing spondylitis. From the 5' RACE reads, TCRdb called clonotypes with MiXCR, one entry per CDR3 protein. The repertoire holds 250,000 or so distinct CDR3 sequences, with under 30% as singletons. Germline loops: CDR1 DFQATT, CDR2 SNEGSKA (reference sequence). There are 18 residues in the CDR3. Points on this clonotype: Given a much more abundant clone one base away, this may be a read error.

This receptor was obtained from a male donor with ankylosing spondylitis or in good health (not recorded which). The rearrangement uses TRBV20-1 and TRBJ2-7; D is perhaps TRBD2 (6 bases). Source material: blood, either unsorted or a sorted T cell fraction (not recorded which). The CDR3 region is CCALPVGTSGFSSYEQYF. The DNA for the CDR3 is TGCTGTGCTCTGCCAGTGGGTACGAGCGGGTTCAGCTCCTACGAGCAGTACTTC.